This is a list of T cell receptor beta chains from one sample in a study of OX40 agonist ivuxolimab in advanced cancers. Produced via immunoSEQ multiplex PCR; TCRdb's table is partial and in-frame only. This table holds tens of thousands of clones, roughly 90% found once. The specimen was CD4+ or CD8+ T cells sorted from blood, collected in a trial of the OX40 agonist ivuxolimab. The receptors derive from an adult with an advanced solid tumor such as melanoma, head and neck, liver or kidney cancer. Both conserved end residues are part of each CDR3. Each record gives: D gene, V gene, clone size, J gene, CDR3 DNA, CDR3 protein. A D gene is named only where the DNA matches it firmly. Only part of the rows carry a size: once, few, many, or a class if the clone is expanded.

NA	TRBV27	NA	TRBJ1-5	TGTGCCAGCAGTTCAGCCGGGGCTAGCAATCAGCCCCAGCATTTT	CASSSAGASNQPQHF
TRBD2	TRBV7-9	NA	TRBJ2-7	TGTGCCAGCAGCCCCGGGACTAGCGGGAGGATCGGCTACGAGCAGTACTTC	CASSPGTSGRIGYEQYF
NA	TRBV5-8	once	TRBJ1-1	TGTGCCAGCAGCTTCGTTGTAGGGAGGGTGGACACTGAAGCTTTCTTT	CASSFVVGRVDTEAFF
TRBD2	TRBV13	few	TRBJ2-7	TGTGCCAGCAGCTTAGTCCGAGCGGGGGAAATCTTC	CASSLVRAGEIF
TRBD1	TRBV18	NA	TRBJ2-5	TGTGCCAGCTCACCGGGACAGGGCCCAGAGACCCAGTACTTC	CASSPGQGPETQYF
TRBD1	TRBV5-5	NA	TRBJ1-4	TGTGCCAGCAGCTTCGGGACAGTCACTAATGAAAAACTGTTTTTT	CASSFGTVTNEKLFF
NA	TRBV19	NA	TRBJ2-3	TGTGCCAGTAGTATCCAGCGCACAGATACGCAGTATTTT	CASSIQRTDTQYF
NA	TRBV19	NA	TRBJ1-4	TGTGCCAGTAGTTCAGTCCGGGACGGGAATGAAAAACTGTTTTTT	CASSSVRDGNEKLFF
TRBD2	TRBV5-1	NA	TRBJ2-5	TGCGCCAGCAGCTTGAGGGGGACTAGACCAGAGACCCAGTACTTC	CASSLRGTRPETQYF
NA	TRBV7-6	NA	TRBJ2-7	TGTGCCAGCAGCTGGGGTTCTAGCGAGTACGAGCAGTACTTC	CASSWGSSEYEQYF
NA	TRBV2	NA	TRBJ1-2	TGTGCCAGCAGTGGAACCTATGGCTACACCTTC	CASSGTYGYTF
TRBD2	TRBV5-4	NA	TRBJ2-6	TGTGCCAGCAGCTCGGTAGCGGGACGTTTTTTCACTGGGGCCAACGTCCTGACTTTC	CASSSVAGRFFTGANVLTF
NA	TRBV19	NA	TRBJ1-2	TGTGCCAGTAGTCCGGGGGCGCCCTATGGCTACACCTTC	CASSPGAPYGYTF
NA	TRBV28	NA	TRBJ2-5	TGTGCCAGCAGTTTATCGGGGAACCAAGAGACCCAGTACTTC	CASSLSGNQETQYF
TRBD1	TRBV5-1	NA	TRBJ2-5	TGCGCCAGCAGCAAACTTGGGCCAGGGGGCTGGGAGACCCAGTACTTC	CASSKLGPGGWETQYF
NA	TRBV28	NA	TRBJ2-5	TGTGCCAGCAGTTTAGGGGGGCCGGGGGAGACCCAGTACTTC	CASSLGGPGETQYF
NA	TRBV5-1	NA	TRBJ2-1	TGCGCCAGCAGCTTAGGCAGTTTCAATGAGCAGTTCTTC	CASSLGSFNEQFF
NA	TRBV25-1	NA	TRBJ2-3	TGTGCCAGCAGTGTTGGGACTTTGGATACGCAGTATTTT	CASSVGTLDTQYF